The clone carrying this T cell receptor (beta chain) was seen many times. What it recognizes is unknown. Patients were uniformly node-negative by CT and PET/CT and had received no prior chemotherapy or radiotherapy, with no other malignancies. These data come from a study of prognosis after radiotherapy for stage I lung cancer. Whole-study context: The study enrolled patients with stage I non-small cell lung cancer between April 2018 and January 2019. The study deemed all of its non-small cell lung cancer patients medically inoperable. Study-wide results and caveats: Patients who developed distant metastases had lower Shannon entropy after stereotactic body radiation therapy.

The TCR beta CDR3 region was amplified from genomic DNA, with two rounds of multiplex PCR being used for the amplification. The authors ran first-round PCR with primers specific to each TRBV and TRBJ gene. One entry per CDR3 protein results from TCRdb running MiXCR on the multiplex PCR reads. The table has 30,000 to 40,000 distinct CDR3 sequences, roughly 24% seen once. Germline CDR1 LNHNV, CDR2 YYDKDF (reference sequence). CDR3 length: 15 amino acids. The V and J ends lost 2 bases and 3 bases respectively, with 13 bases between them. The TCR originated in a donor over 45 with non-small cell lung cancer. Here the sequenced sample was PBMCs, taken before or after stereotactic body radiation therapy (not recorded which). The gene calls are TRBV15 and TRBJ1-1; the D is unclear. This CDR3 reads CATSRFKVDYTEAFF. The CDR3 DNA sequence: TGTGCCACCAGCAGATTTAAGGTAGACTACACTGAAGCTTTCTTT.